Below, 26 T cell receptor beta chains from the same sample are listed, as sequenced in a study of blood T cell repertoires in COVID-19. Only in-frame clones appear in the TCRdb table, and some are missing; sequencing was by immunoSEQ multiplex PCR. The table lists fewer than 250,000 clones, about nine tenths of them singletons. Material for sequencing was peripheral blood. The receptors were sampled from a woman aged 70-85 years with acute or convalescent COVID-19.

The J gene is TRBJ1-5, the V gene TRBV5-4; 7 nucleotides match TRBD1. Per germline, CDR1 SGHNT and CDR2 YYREEE (reference sequence). The CDR3 contains 15 residues. V was clipped by 3 bases and J by 3 bases; unmatched bases: 6. The CDR3 protein is CASSSDREFNQPQHF. CDR3 DNA: TGTGCCAGCAGCTCCGACAGGGAATTCAATCAGCCCCAGCATTTT. Full variable domain (missing parts from reference TRBV5-4 and TRBJ1-5): ETGVTQSPTHLIKTRGQQVTLRCSSQSGHNTVSWYQQALGQGPQFIFQYYREEENGRGNFPPRFSGLQFPNYSSELNVNALELDDSALYLCASSSDREFNQPQHFGDGTRLSIL.

CDR3 in DNA: TGCAGTGCTAAGGGGTTCAAGCAGTTCTTC. It specifies CSAKGFKQFF. The V call is TRBV20-1, the J call TRBJ2-1; tentative D call: TRBD1 (5 bases). CDR1 is DFQATT, CDR2 SNEGSKA, per germline (reference sequence). Trimming took 4 bases from V and 11 from J, leaving 9 bases between them. The CDR3 is made up of 10 amino acids.

The genes are TRBV6-5 and TRBJ2-1; D possibly corresponds to TRBD1 (5 bases). The CDR3 totals 14 residues. Deletions cut 2 bases from V and 6 bases from J, with 11 bases between. Looked up from germline, CDR1 is MNHEY and CDR2 is SVGAGI. This chain's CDR3 is CASSYQGTGNEQFF. Here the CDR3 DNA reads TGTGCCAGCAGTTACCAGGGAACGGGCAATGAGCAGTTCTTC.

The gene calls are TRBV5-6 and TRBJ2-1; TRBD2 matches 10 bases. Trimming took 2 bases from V and 4 from J; bases not matched to a gene: 6. Germline V gene sequence: CDR1 SGHDT, CDR2 YYEEEE. CDR3 length: 16 amino acids. The CDR3 loop is CASSLAGGPGYNEQFF. DNA for the CDR3: TGTGCCAGCAGCTTAGCGGGAGGGCCGGGTTACAATGAGCAGTTCTTC.

V usage is TRBV7-9 and J usage is TRBJ2-2; the match to TRBD2 covers 10 bases. Trimming removed 1 base from V and 8 bases from J; junction bases left unmatched: 13. The germline CDR1 and CDR2 sequences are SEHNR and FQNEAQ (reference sequence). CDR3 length: 18 residues. The CDR3 region has the DNA TGTGCCAGCAGCTTAGTAATTCGGCTAGCGGGAGCAGCTGGGGAGCTGTTTTTT. Translating it yields CASSLVIRLAGAAGELFF.

This chain uses TRBV24-1 with TRBJ1-5; 8 bases line up with TRBD1. V trimming: 4 bases; J trimming: 4 bases; junction bases outside the gene matches: 8. The CDR3 extends over 16 amino acids. Germline CDR1 is KGHDR and CDR2 is SFDVKD. The CDR3 coding sequence is TGTGCCACCAGTGACGCCGGGACAGGTCCGAATCAGCCCCAGCATTTT. As protein: CATSDAGTGPNQPQHF.

The rearrangement links TRBV28 to TRBJ2-3; tentative D call: TRBD2 (6 bases). The V and J ends lost 5 bases and 2 bases respectively, with 14 bases between them. CDR1 is MDHEN, CDR2 SYDVKM, per germline. This CDR3 contains 15 residues. CDR3 region: CASSRTGDFTDTQYF. The CDR3 region has the DNA TGTGCCAGCAGTAGAACGGGAGACTTCACAGATACGCAGTATTTT.

J is TRBJ1-5 and V is TRBV10-3; a possible D gene is TRBD1 (6 bases). Trimming took off 11 bases at V and 0 bases at J, with 11 bases between the two ends. Germline V gene lookup returns CDR1 ENHRY and CDR2 SYGVKD. The CDR3 length is 13 residues. CDR3 sequence reads: CAVGQISNQPQHF. The CDR3 DNA reads as TGTGCCGTCGGACAGATTAGCAATCAGCCCCAGCATTTT.

The gene calls are TRBV2 and TRBJ1-3; D uncertain. This CDR3 is 13 amino acids long. The V end was cut by 8 bases, the J end by 0 bases, with 8 bases between. Germline CDR1 SNHLY, CDR2 FYNNEI. The CDR3 bases are TGTGCCAGCCGCGAGGGCTCTGGAAACACCATATATTTT. Translated: CASREGSGNTIYF.

J is TRBJ1-2 and V is TRBV6-1; D is unresolved. There are 15 residues in the CDR3. V lost 3 bases and J lost 0, with 11 bases in between. The germline V gene has CDR1 MNHNS and CDR2 SASEGT. The CDR3 DNA sequence: TGTGCCAGCAGTGAGGGAGCAGGAGCTAACTATGGCTACACCTTC. Protein product: CASSEGAGANYGYTF.

CDR3 sequence reads: CASSTTGTGSYEQYF. The CDR3 nucleotides read TGTGCCAGCAGCACAACCGGGACAGGGAGCTACGAGCAGTACTTC. This chain connects TRBV7-3 to TRBJ2-7; TRBD1 matches at 9 bases. With V trimmed by 5 bases and J by 3 bases, 8 bases remained unmatched. The CDR3 has 15 amino acids. Germline CDR1 and CDR2: SGHTA and FQGTGA.

This clone appeared once. The chain carries TRBV6-5 and TRBJ2-3; 9 nucleotides line up with TRBD2. There are 14 residues in the CDR3. Per the germline V gene, CDR1 is MNHEY and CDR2 is SVGAGI. Trimming removed 4 bases from V and 6 bases from J; junction bases left unmatched: 5. For the CDR3, the DNA is TGTGCCAGCAGTTTAGCGGGAGTTGGGGATACGCAGTATTTT. It yields the protein CASSLAGVGDTQYF.

V and J are TRBV4-3 and TRBJ2-5, with 7 nucleotides matching TRBD2. The V segment lost 1 base and the J segment 5 bases; nucleotides outside the gene matches: 13. This CDR3 has 17 amino acids. The germline V gene encodes CDR1 LGHNA and CDR2 YSLEER. CDR3 in amino acids: CASSQASSAGVRETQYF. As DNA, the CDR3 is TGCGCCAGCAGCCAAGCCTCCAGTGCGGGAGTTAGGGAGACCCAGTACTTC.

This sequence joins TRBV5-6 and TRBJ2-3; tentatively, D is TRBD1 (6 bases). There are 14 residues in the CDR3. Per germline, CDR1 SGHDT and CDR2 YYEEEE. The ends were cut back, 3 bases at V and 4 bases at J, with 12 bases in the middle. The CDR3, as DNA: TGTGCCAGCAGCTCGACTGGGGGCTCAGATACGCAGTATTTT. Encoded protein: CASSSTGGSDTQYF.

This clone has a handful of counts. The chain uses TRBV4-3 and TRBJ1-1; D remains ambiguous. Germline V gene lookup returns CDR1 LGHNA and CDR2 YSLEER. This CDR3 is built from 15 residues. Deletions cut 0 bases from V and 5 bases from J, with 13 bases between. The CDR3 DNA follows: TGCGCCAGCAGCCAAGATCTGTCCGGGATTACTGAAGCTTTCTTT. Its protein product is CASSQDLSGITEAFF.

The rearrangement joins TRBV11-3 to TRBJ2-7, with D tentatively TRBD1 (6 bases). Trimming removed 2 bases from V and 7 bases from J, with 15 bases in between. The CDR3 is 14 amino acids. The V gene's germline CDR1 is SGHNT and CDR2 YENEEA. As DNA, the CDR3 is TGTGCCAGCAGCTTAAATAACAGGGTGGGGGAGCAGTACTTC. Its protein is CASSLNNRVGEQYF.

The chain recombines TRBV28 with TRBJ1-2; D possibly corresponds to TRBD1 (5 bases). The CDR3 contains 12 residues. Trimming took off 4 bases at V and 8 bases at J, with 11 bases between the two ends. CDR1 and CDR2 from the germline V gene are MDHEN and SYDVKM. CDR3 DNA: TGTGCCAGCAGTTCGACAGTCCAGGGCTACACCTTC. Protein sequence: CASSSTVQGYTF.

The chain is built from TRBV10-2 and TRBJ2-2; D gene uncertain. Trimming pared 4 bases from V and 6 bases from J, leaving 6 bases between. Germline V lookup: CDR1 WSHSY, CDR2 SAAADI. This CDR3 comprises 12 residues. The CDR3 bases are TGCGCCAGCAGTGTCGTCCCCGGGGAGCTGTTTTTT. It encodes CASSVVPGELFF.

The chain has TRBV2 and TRBJ2-7; D not certain. Germline CDR1 reads SNHLY; CDR2 reads FYNNEI. Between the trimmed V and J ends, which lost 6 bases and 3 bases, there was a span of 12 bases. The CDR3 loop spans 13 amino acids. CDR3 nucleotides: TGTGCCAGCAGCCGCTTCGAGCTCTACGAGCAGTACTTC. Translation gives CASSRFELYEQYF.

The chain has TRBV24-1 and TRBJ1-2, with 10 positions matching TRBD1. Germline CDR1 is KGHDR and CDR2 is SFDVKD. CDR3 length equals 14 residues. With V trimmed by 6 bases and J by 2 bases, 2 bases remained unmatched. CDR3: CATSSDRGNYGYTF. CDR3 DNA: TGTGCCACCAGTTCGGACAGGGGGAACTATGGCTACACCTTC.

This chain connects TRBV19 to TRBJ1-2; 11 nucleotides align to TRBD1. V lost 6 bases and J lost 8; bases outside the gene matches: 8. Germline assignment: CDR1 LNHDA and CDR2 SQIVND (reference sequence). The CDR3 covers 14 residues. The CDR3 DNA reads TGTGCCAGTAGCCCCCAGGGACAGGGGGGCGGCTACACCTTC. It yields the protein CASSPQGQGGGYTF.

The chain combines TRBV5-1 with TRBJ1-1; 7 bases map to TRBD1. V trimming: 0 bases; J trimming: 10 bases; junction bases outside the gene matches: 18. CDR1 is SGHRS and CDR2 is YFSETQ in the germline V gene. This CDR3 comprises 17 residues. CDR3 nucleotides: TGCGCCAGCAGCTTGGGGTATAGACAGGGACTCGAAAAGACAGCTTTCTTT. Amino acids: CASSLGYRQGLEKTAFF.

This clone appeared a single time. The chain joins TRBV4-1 to TRBJ2-7, with a weak D call TRBD2 (5 bases). The CDR3 sequence is 14 residues long. Germline assignment: CDR1 MGHRA and CDR2 YSYEKL. Trimming removed 1 base from V and 5 bases from J, with 12 bases in between. This CDR3 is CASSQADGLHEQYF. CDR3 sequence (DNA): TGCGCCAGCAGCCAAGCGGATGGACTGCACGAGCAGTACTTC.

V gene TRBV5-4 combines with J gene TRBJ2-5; perhaps TRBD1 as D (5 bases). The CDR3 consists of 16 residues. Trimming took off 2 bases at V and 5 bases at J, with 19 bases between the two ends. Germline lookup yields CDR1 SGHNT and CDR2 YYREEE (reference sequence). In nucleotides, the CDR3 is TGTGCCAGCAGCTTTCTTAGGTCCAGGGCGGTTGAGACCCAGTACTTC. It specifies CASSFLRSRAVETQYF.

This chain uses TRBV18 with TRBJ1-1; D gene unclear. This CDR3 is 16 amino acids long. V shed 0 bases and J shed 1 base, with 12 bases lying between them. In germline, CDR1 is KGHSH, CDR2 LQKENI. CDR3 protein: CASSPPVGTPNTEAFF. The DNA of the CDR3 is TGTGCCAGCTCACCACCCGTGGGCACCCCGAACACTGAAGCTTTCTTT.

The genes are TRBV10-3 and TRBJ2-5; no firm D call. Germline loops: CDR1 ENHRY, CDR2 SYGVKD. CDR3 length equals 17 residues. Deletions cut 3 bases from V and 4 bases from J, with 21 bases between. As DNA, the CDR3 is TGTGCCATCAGTGACCCTAAGACTGGCTTCGGGTTAGAGACCCAGTACTTC. Amino acids: CAISDPKTGFGLETQYF.